The 5 T cell receptor beta chains given below trace back to one sample, sequenced in a study of blood T cell repertoires in COVID-19. The protocol was immunoSEQ multiplex PCR, while the TCRdb copy is restricted to in-frame clones and leaves out a portion. Among a few hundred thousand clones listed, approximately 84% were seen once. Sequences were obtained from PBMCs or T cells enriched from blood (not recorded which). All receptors derive from a woman aged 25 to 39 who had recovered from COVID-19.

The V gene is TRBV5-1, the J gene TRBJ1-3; D is unclear. Germline CDR1 SGHRS, CDR2 YFSETQ. V was pared by 2 bases and J by 0 bases, with 6 bases between. This CDR3 has 14 residues. The CDR3 DNA sequence: TGCGCCAGCAGCTTTGACAACTCTGGAAACACCATATATTTT. This encodes CASSFDNSGNTIYF.

A note on this clone: One end of the junction does not line up with germline, which may come from a read error. The gene calls are TRBV15 and TRBJ2-5; 12 bases are a match to TRBD2. The CDR3 contains 13 residues. Germline loops: CDR1 LNHNV, CDR2 YYDKDF (reference sequence). This CDR3 reads CATSREGLAGCHF. For the CDR3, the DNA is TGTGCCACCAGCAGAGAGGGACTAGCGGGTTGCCACTTC.

The chain has TRBV5-6 and TRBJ2-3, with 8 bases fitting TRBD2. Germline values: CDR1 SGHDT, CDR2 YYEEEE. This CDR3 has 16 amino acids. Trimming removed 4 bases from V and 4 bases from J; junction bases left unmatched: 11. The CDR3 DNA reads TGTGCCAGCAGCCAGGAAGCGGGAGTAGACGCAGATACGCAGTATTTT. It encodes CASSQEAGVDADTQYF.

Written as DNA, the CDR3 is TGTGCCAGCCGGACCCAGGGTCTCAGTGAGCAGTACTTC. Its translation is CASRTQGLSEQYF. The V and J genes are TRBV19 and TRBJ2-7, with D tentatively TRBD1 (5 bases). The CDR3 covers 13 residues. V lost 9 bases, J lost 7 bases, and 19 bases lay in between. Germline V gene data show CDR1 as LNHDA and CDR2 as SQIVND (reference sequence).

V is TRBV27 and J is TRBJ2-3; D possibly corresponds to TRBD1 (6 bases). The length of the CDR3 is 13 residues. The germline CDR1 and CDR2 sequences are MNHEY and SMNVEV (reference sequence). V shed 1 base and J shed 4 bases, with 6 bases lying between them. The CDR3 coding sequence is TGTGCCAGCAGTTTATACAGGGCAGATACGCAGTATTTT. Translating gives CASSLYRADTQYF.